This entry concerns a single TCR beta chain. This CDR3 is also generated by other DNA sequences in the sample. This CDR3 contains 14 residues. The germline V gene has CDR1 SGHRS and CDR2 YFSETQ. Germline trimming cut 5 bases from V and 3 bases from J; bases unmatched to any gene: 4. This sample was included in a study of a mutant IDH1 vaccine in newly diagnosed glioma. Using immunoSEQ multiplex PCR, the repertoire was profiled, and TCRdb retains in-frame clones only, with some absent. This sample has about 92,000 clones; about 80% occur once, and the top ten carry 7% to 9%. Time point in this sample: baseline, week 1 (first vaccination visit). Treatment indicated: pre-vaccination baseline after standard-of-care therapy.

This sequence joins TRBV5-1 and TRBJ2-3; 9 bases fit TRBD1. The sample here was PBMCs, taken from a glioma patient treated with radiotherapy, temozolomide or both. This clonotype originated in a woman aged 50 to 60 with glioma. Written as DNA, the CDR3 is TGCGCCAGCAGTCCGGGACAGGGAACAGATACGCAGTATTTT. Its protein product is CASSPGQGTDTQYF.